Following are 16 T cell receptor beta chains from one sample sequenced in a study of monozygotic twins with inflammatory bowel disease. TCRdb re-called the 5' RACE reads and shows each CDR3 protein once, DNA omitted. This table lists some 450,000 distinct CDR3 sequences. Sequenced material: blood. The receptors here all came from a human donor with ulcerative colitis or Crohn's disease, or a healthy co-twin of an affected twin (not recorded which).

The chain couples TRBV7-9 to TRBJ1-1; the D call from TCRdb, TRBD1, cannot be confirmed without DNA. CDR3 size: 14 residues. Germline assignment: CDR1 SEHNR and CDR2 FQNEAQ (reference sequence). The CDR3 loop is CASSRGQGTTEAFF.

This chain connects TRBV28 to TRBJ1-1; there is no DNA to check the TCRdb D call of TRBD1. Germline CDR1 MDHEN, CDR2 SYDVKM. This CDR3 spans 13 amino acids. CDR3 sequence: CASPDRLNTEAFF.

The chain uses TRBV29-1 and TRBJ2-1; TCRdb gives TRBD2 as the D gene, but with no DNA this cannot be confirmed. The CDR3 consists of 13 residues. Germline CDR1 reads SQVTM; CDR2 reads ANQGSEA. The CDR3 here is CSVLKVLAGEQFF.

The chain combines TRBV5-4 with TRBJ2-7; lacking DNA, the TRBD1 call made by TCRdb goes unchecked. The CDR3 spans 13 residues. Germline V lookup: CDR1 SGHNT, CDR2 YYREEE (reference sequence). CDR3 loop: CASSETASYEQYF.

This chain links TRBV6-2 or TRBV6-3 with TRBJ2-5; TCRdb's D gene call, TRBD1, goes unchecked for lack of DNA. Germline values: CDR1 MNHEY, CDR2 SVGEGT. The CDR3 loop spans 13 amino acids. The CDR3 loop is CASSFSPGQGFHF.

This chain connects TRBV10-3 to TRBJ2-2; checking the TCRdb D call of TRBD1 is not possible without DNA. Germline values: CDR1 ENHRY, CDR2 SYGVKD. This CDR3 is 14 amino acids long. CDR3 loop: CAISEQGNTGELFF.

Here the CDR3 reads CASSQDLPGTTEAFF. This rearrangement joins TRBV4-2 to TRBJ1-1. CDR1 LGHNA and CDR2 YNFKEQ come from the germline V gene. This CDR3 contains 15 residues.

This chain connects TRBV6-5 to TRBJ2-1; TCRdb designates TRBD1, a call that cannot be tested without DNA. The CDR3 runs to 15 residues. Looked up from germline, CDR1 is MNHEY and CDR2 is SVGAGI. The CDR3 region is CASSYLGQAYNEQFF.

This chain connects TRBV6-1 to TRBJ2-7; checking the TCRdb D call of TRBD1 is not possible without DNA. Germline assignment: CDR1 MNHNS and CDR2 SASEGT. This CDR3 spans 15 amino acids. CDR3 residues: CASSPGYRVPYEQYF.

The rearrangement uses TRBV4-1 and TRBJ1-1. Germline lookup yields CDR1 MGHRA and CDR2 YSYEKL. The CDR3 has 14 residues. This CDR3 is CASSQTPLSTEAFF.

The genes are TRBV6-1 and TRBJ1-2; checking the TCRdb D call of TRBD1 is not possible without DNA. The CDR3 loop spans 16 amino acids. Germline V gives CDR1 MNHNS, CDR2 SASEGT. CDR3 sequence reads: CASSETHRGSNYGYTF.

The chain combines TRBV12-3 or TRBV12-4 with TRBJ1-5; TCRdb calls TRBD1, which cannot be checked without DNA. CDR3 length: 17 amino acids. CDR3 region: CASRRGQGAYSNQPQHF.

This rearrangement joins TRBV12-3 or TRBV12-4 to TRBJ1-5; lacking DNA, the TRBD1 call made by TCRdb goes unchecked. This CDR3 contains 15 residues. CDR3 sequence reads: CASTLGDSQHQPQHF.

CDR3 protein: CASSLTQGSSDTQYF. V gene TRBV7-3 combines with J gene TRBJ2-3; TCRdb returns TRBD1, unconfirmable since there is no DNA. CDR3 size: 15 residues. Germline V gene lookup returns CDR1 SGHTA and CDR2 FQGTGA.

The V gene is TRBV7-2, the J gene TRBJ1-4. The CDR3 spans 15 residues. Per the germline V gene, CDR1 is SGHTA and CDR2 is FQGNSA. The CDR3 loop is CASSRRLATREKLFF.

The chain combines TRBV12-3 or TRBV12-4 with TRBJ2-1; checking the TCRdb D call of TRBD1 is not possible without DNA. This CDR3 has 12 residues. Here the CDR3 reads CASSPAGYEQFF.